This T cell receptor (beta chain) stems from a study of blood T cell repertoires in COVID-19. Study details: Samples of COVID-19 (acute and convalescent) were obtained from the United States, Italy and Spain. PBMCs, B-cell-depleted T cells, or T cells were the source of the cDNA or gDNA that made up the material.

Assay: immunoSEQ multiplex PCR; the TCRdb copy retains only in-frame clones and omits some. Here the sample spans around 320,000 clones, 90% being singletons. Sequencing was performed on PBMCs or T cells enriched from blood (not recorded which). The source is a woman aged 18-29 years with acute COVID-19.

The CDR3 sequence is CASSLEGGTPQETQYF. The CDR3 DNA reads TGTGCCAGCAGCTTAGAGGGGGGGACACCCCAAGAGACCCAGTACTTC. V is TRBV7-9 and J is TRBJ2-5; D possibly corresponds to TRBD2 (7 bases). The germline V and J ends were trimmed by 1 base and 1 base, with 13 bases remaining between them. Germline values: CDR1 SEHNR, CDR2 FQNEAQ (reference sequence). The CDR3 length is 16 residues.